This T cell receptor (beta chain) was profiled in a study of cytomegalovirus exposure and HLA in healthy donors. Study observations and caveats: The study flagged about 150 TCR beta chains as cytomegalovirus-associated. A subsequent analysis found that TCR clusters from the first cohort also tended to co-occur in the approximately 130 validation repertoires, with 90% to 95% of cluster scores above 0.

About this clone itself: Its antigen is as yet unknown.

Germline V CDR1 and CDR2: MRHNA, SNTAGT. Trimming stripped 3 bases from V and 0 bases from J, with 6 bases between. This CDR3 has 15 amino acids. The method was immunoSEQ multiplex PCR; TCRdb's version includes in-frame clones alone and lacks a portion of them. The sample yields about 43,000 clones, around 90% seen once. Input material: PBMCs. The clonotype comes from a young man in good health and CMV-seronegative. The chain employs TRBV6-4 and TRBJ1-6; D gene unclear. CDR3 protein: CASSEISSYNSPLHF. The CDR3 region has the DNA TGTGCCAGCAGTGAAATCAGCTCCTATAATTCACCCCTCCACTTT.